The rows below give T cell receptor beta chains drawn from one sample of a study of blood T cells in healthy people across ages. TCRdb recomputed calls from the 5' RACE reads with MiXCR, one row per CDR3 protein. This repertoire shows some 1.1 million distinct CDR3 sequences, roughly two fifths found once; its top ten account for 13%. The material sequenced was blood. The source is a man between 18 and 35 years old in good health. CDR3s include the opening cysteine and the closing phenylalanine or tryptophan. Fields, in order: clone size, CDR3 length, V gene, D gene, J gene, CDR3 protein, CDR3 DNA. A D gene is named only where the DNA matches it firmly. Clone size is stated in some rows and not others, as once, few, many or a class when expanded.

size: few; length: 15; V: TRBV20-1; D: .; J: TRBJ1-6; CDR3: CSASGGHQGNSPLHF; DNA: TGCAGTGCTAGCGGTGGACACCAGGGAAATTCACCCCTCCACTTT
size: .; length: 11; V: TRBV20-1; D: .; J: TRBJ2-1; CDR3: CNASIGLEQFF; DNA: TGCAATGCTAGTATAGGGCTTGAGCAGTTCTTC
size: .; length: 13; V: TRBV13; D: .; J: TRBJ2-7; CDR3: CASPPRFFHEQYF; DNA: TGTGCCAGCCCCCCAAGGTTTTTTCACGAGCAGTACTTC
size: .; length: 14; V: TRBV2; D: .; J: TRBJ2-2; CDR3: CASSTRSNTGELFF; DNA: TGTGCCAGCAGTACCCGGTCGAACACCGGGGAGCTGTTTTTT
size: .; length: 15; V: TRBV10-3; D: .; J: TRBJ2-3; CDR3: CAISGGAKRTDTQYF; DNA: TGTGCCATCAGTGGGGGCGCTAAGAGGACAGATACGCAGTATTTT
size: once; length: 13; V: TRBV12-3/TRBV12-4; D: TRBD1; J: TRBJ2-1; CDR3: CASLRTGANEQFF; DNA: TGTGCCAGCCTCAGGACAGGGGCCAATGAGCAGTTCTTC
size: once; length: 15; V: TRBV5-1; D: .; J: TRBJ2-5; CDR3: CASSPGGGGYNEQYF; DNA: TGCGCCAGCAGCCCCGGCGGCGGGGGCTACAATGAGCAGTACTTC
size: .; length: 16; V: TRBV9; D: .; J: TRBJ1-3; CDR3: CASSTFDSSSGDTIYF; DNA: TGTGCCAGCAGCACCTTTGACAGCAGCTCTGGAGACACCATATATTTT
size: .; length: 13; V: TRBV20-1; D: TRBD1; J: TRBJ1-2; CDR3: CSATRDSDYGYTF; DNA: TGCAGTGCTACCCGGGACAGTGACTATGGCTACACCTTC
size: few; length: 15; V: TRBV20-1; D: TRBD2; J: TRBJ2-3; CDR3: CSATGLAGGDNTQYF; DNA: TGCAGTGCTACCGGACTAGCGGGGGGGGATAATACGCAGTATTTT
size: .; length: 13; V: TRBV25-1; D: TRBD1; J: TRBJ1-5; CDR3: CAISDRGYQPQHF; DNA: TGTGCCATCAGTGACAGGGGTTATCAGCCCCAGCATTTT
size: few; length: 14; V: TRBV5-1; D: .; J: TRBJ2-5; CDR3: CASSTTTGQETQYF; DNA: TGCGCCAGCAGCACCACTACAGGACAAGAGACCCAGTACTTC
size: .; length: 15; V: TRBV12-3/TRBV12-4; D: .; J: TRBJ1-2; CDR3: CASSLATGAHYGYTF; DNA: TGTGCCAGCAGTCTGGCGACAGGCGCTCACTATGGCTACACCTTC
size: few; length: 17; V: TRBV5-1; D: TRBD2; J: TRBJ2-5; CDR3: CASSDGSLAGAKETQYF; DNA: TGCGCCAGCAGCGACGGATCACTAGCGGGGGCAAAAGAGACCCAGTACTTC
size: few; length: 14; V: TRBV12-3/TRBV12-4; D: .; J: TRBJ1-5; CDR3: CASSLAGLDQPQHF; DNA: TGTGCCAGCAGTTTAGCAGGGCTGGATCAGCCCCAGCATTTT
size: few; length: 15; V: TRBV6-2/TRBV6-3; D: TRBD1; J: TRBJ1-2; CDR3: CASIPGTDSNYGYTF; DNA: TGTGCCAGCATCCCCGGGACAGACTCTAACTATGGCTACACCTTC
size: .; length: 12; V: TRBV6-2/TRBV6-3; D: .; J: TRBJ1-5; CDR3: CASGDPDQPQHF; DNA: TGTGCCAGCGGAGATCCGGATCAGCCCCAGCATTTT
size: few; length: 14; V: TRBV29-1; D: TRBD1; J: TRBJ2-5; CDR3: CSVEGGQAQETQYF; DNA: TGCAGCGTTGAAGGGGGACAGGCCCAAGAGACCCAGTACTTC
size: .; length: 15; V: TRBV4-3; D: TRBD2; J: TRBJ2-1; CDR3: CASSHAMGGSNEQFF; DNA: TGCGCCAGCAGCCACGCTATGGGGGGGTCCAATGAGCAGTTCTTC
size: .; length: 13; V: TRBV20-1; D: .; J: TRBJ1-1; CDR3: CSARSPPSGTAFF; DNA: TGCAGTGCTAGATCACCCCCTTCAGGGACAGCTTTCTTT
size: .; length: 15; V: TRBV27; D: .; J: TRBJ1-5; CDR3: CASSLRGHSNQPQHF; DNA: TGTGCCAGCAGTTTACGTGGACATAGCAATCAGCCCCAGCATTTT
size: .; length: 15; V: TRBV6-5; D: .; J: TRBJ1-1; CDR3: CASSYSTSGGTEAFF; DNA: TGTGCCAGCAGTTACTCAACAAGCGGGGGCACTGAAGCTTTCTTT
size: many; length: 15; V: TRBV15; D: .; J: TRBJ2-1; CDR3: CATSRDRGIYNEQFF; DNA: TGTGCCACCAGCAGAGACAGAGGCATTTACAATGAGCAGTTCTTC
size: .; length: 13; V: TRBV25-1; D: TRBD2; J: TRBJ2-2; CDR3: CASSAGLAGELFF; DNA: TGTGCCAGCAGTGCCGGACTAGCCGGGGAGCTGTTTTTT
size: .; length: 17; V: TRBV12-3/TRBV12-4; D: TRBD1; J: TRBJ1-1; CDR3: CASSSDAWTGPNTEAFF; DNA: TGTGCCAGCAGTTCCGATGCCTGGACAGGCCCGAACACTGAAGCTTTCTTT
size: .; length: 13; V: TRBV10-3; D: .; J: TRBJ2-1; CDR3: CAITRGSYNEQFF; DNA: TGTGCCATCACCAGGGGCTCCTACAATGAGCAGTTCTTC
size: few; length: 13; V: TRBV7-3; D: .; J: TRBJ2-1; CDR3: CASSFEVWNEQFF; DNA: TGTGCCAGCAGCTTTGAGGTTTGGAATGAGCAGTTCTTC
size: few; length: 15; V: TRBV5-5; D: .; J: TRBJ2-1; CDR3: CASSLETFPGNEQFF; DNA: TGTGCCAGCAGCTTGGAAACCTTTCCAGGAAATGAGCAGTTCTTC
size: .; length: 14; V: TRBV5-6; D: TRBD2; J: TRBJ2-7; CDR3: CASSLAGTSNEQYF; DNA: TGTGCCAGCAGCTTGGCCGGGACTAGCAATGAGCAGTACTTC
size: .; length: 13; V: TRBV19; D: .; J: TRBJ2-1; CDR3: CASSIRPYNEQFF; DNA: TGTGCCAGTAGTATCAGGCCCTACAATGAGCAGTTCTTC
size: .; length: 15; V: TRBV6-1; D: .; J: TRBJ2-1; CDR3: CASSVDASSYNEQFF; DNA: TGTGCCAGCAGTGTTGACGCGAGCTCCTACAATGAGCAGTTCTTC
size: .; length: 15; V: TRBV6-5; D: .; J: TRBJ1-2; CDR3: CASSYSPDSNYGYTF; DNA: TGTGCCAGCAGTTACTCGCCGGATTCTAACTATGGCTACACCTTC
size: .; length: 11; V: TRBV12-5; D: .; J: TRBJ2-7; CDR3: CASGSQGEQYF; DNA: TGTGCTAGTGGTTCCCAGGGCGAGCAGTACTTC
size: many; length: 16; V: TRBV24-1; D: .; J: TRBJ2-1; CDR3: CATSDFGESSYNEQFF; DNA: TGTGCCACCAGTGATTTTGGCGAGAGCTCCTACAATGAGCAGTTCTTC
size: few; length: 12; V: TRBV6-1; D: .; J: TRBJ1-2; CDR3: CASSEAGDGYTF; DNA: TGTGCCAGCAGTGAAGCAGGGGATGGCTACACCTTC
size: few; length: 17; V: TRBV5-1; D: TRBD1; J: TRBJ2-1; CDR3: CASSSGLRTGKDNEQFF; DNA: TGCGCCAGCAGCTCAGGCCTGAGGACAGGGAAGGACAATGAGCAGTTCTTC
size: .; length: 16; V: TRBV3-1; D: TRBD2; J: TRBJ2-3; CDR3: CASSHLAGSGADTQYF; DNA: TGTGCCAGCAGCCACTTAGCGGGGAGTGGGGCAGATACGCAGTATTTT